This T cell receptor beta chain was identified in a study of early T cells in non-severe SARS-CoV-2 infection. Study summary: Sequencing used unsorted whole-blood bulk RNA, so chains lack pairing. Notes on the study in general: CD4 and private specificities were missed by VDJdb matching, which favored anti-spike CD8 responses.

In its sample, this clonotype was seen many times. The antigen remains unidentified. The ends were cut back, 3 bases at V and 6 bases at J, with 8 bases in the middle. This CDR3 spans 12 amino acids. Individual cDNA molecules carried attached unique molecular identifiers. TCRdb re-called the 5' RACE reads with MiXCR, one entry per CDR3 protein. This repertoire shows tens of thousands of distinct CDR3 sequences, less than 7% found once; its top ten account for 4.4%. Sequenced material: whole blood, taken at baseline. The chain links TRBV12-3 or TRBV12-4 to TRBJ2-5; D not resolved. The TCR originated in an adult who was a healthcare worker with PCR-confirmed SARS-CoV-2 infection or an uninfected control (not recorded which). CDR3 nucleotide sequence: TGTGCCAGCAGTTTGGTGTCGAAGACCCAGTACTTC. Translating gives CASSLVSKTQYF.